The rows below give T cell receptor beta chains drawn from one sample of a study of cytomegalovirus exposure and HLA in healthy donors. Assay: immunoSEQ multiplex PCR; the TCRdb copy retains only in-frame clones and omits some. This table has roughly 130,000 clones, 74% appearing once. Specimen: PBMCs. The receptors derive from a woman aged 45-65 years in good health and CMV-seropositive. CDR3s include the opening cysteine and the closing phenylalanine or tryptophan. Fields, in order: J gene, D gene, clone size, V gene, CDR3 protein, CDR3 DNA. A D gene is named only where the DNA matches it firmly. Only some rows state a clone size, as once, few, many or a class for expanded clones.

j_call: TRBJ2-3
d_call: .
clone_size: .
v_call: TRBV7-9
cdr3_aa: CSSSYRADTQYF
cdr3_nt: TGTTCCAGCAGCTACAGAGCAGATACGCAGTATTTT

j_call: TRBJ2-1
d_call: TRBD1
clone_size: few
v_call: TRBV23-1
cdr3_aa: CASSQAMTGGNEQFF
cdr3_nt: TGCGCCAGCAGTCAAGCCATGACAGGGGGCAATGAGCAGTTCTTC

j_call: TRBJ2-5
d_call: .
clone_size: .
v_call: TRBV5-4
cdr3_aa: CASSSLAGETQYF
cdr3_nt: TGTGCCAGCAGCTCCTTGGCGGGAGAGACCCAGTACTTC

j_call: TRBJ2-5
d_call: .
clone_size: few
v_call: TRBV6-5
cdr3_aa: CASSWRSTQETQYF
cdr3_nt: TGTGCCAGCAGTTGGCGGAGCACCCAAGAGACCCAGTACTTC

j_call: TRBJ2-2
d_call: .
clone_size: .
v_call: TRBV5-5
cdr3_aa: CASSLAPKLTNTGELFF
cdr3_nt: TGTGCCAGCAGCTTGGCACCTAAACTAACGAACACCGGGGAGCTGTTTTTT

j_call: TRBJ2-6
d_call: .
clone_size: .
v_call: TRBV5-1
cdr3_aa: CASSGSSGANVLTF
cdr3_nt: TGCGCCAGCAGTGGGAGCTCTGGGGCCAACGTCCTGACTTTC

j_call: TRBJ2-3
d_call: TRBD2
clone_size: .
v_call: TRBV19
cdr3_aa: CASSVAGRESTDTQYF
cdr3_nt: TGTGCCAGTAGCGTAGCGGGCCGCGAGAGCACAGATACGCAGTATTTT

j_call: TRBJ2-3
d_call: TRBD1
clone_size: .
v_call: TRBV9
cdr3_aa: CASSAGTGAHTQYF
cdr3_nt: TGTGCCAGCAGCGCCGGGACAGGGGCTCATACGCAGTATTTT

j_call: TRBJ2-2
d_call: .
clone_size: .
v_call: TRBV7-8
cdr3_aa: CASSSLDREGTGELFF
cdr3_nt: TGTGCCAGCAGCTCATTGGACAGGGAGGGCACCGGGGAGCTGTTTTTT

j_call: TRBJ2-7
d_call: .
clone_size: .
v_call: TRBV6-5
cdr3_aa: CASRPDSYEQYF
cdr3_nt: TGTGCCAGCAGACCAGACTCCTACGAGCAGTACTTC

j_call: TRBJ1-1
d_call: .
clone_size: few
v_call: TRBV5-1
cdr3_aa: CASHSESRTNTEAFF
cdr3_nt: TGCGCCAGCCACTCGGAGTCTCGAACGAACACTGAAGCTTTCTTT

j_call: TRBJ1-2
d_call: .
clone_size: .
v_call: TRBV15
cdr3_aa: CATSRGTDGNYGYTF
cdr3_nt: TGTGCCACCAGCAGAGGGACAGATGGGAACTATGGCTACACCTTC

j_call: TRBJ2-3
d_call: TRBD1
clone_size: .
v_call: TRBV5-1
cdr3_aa: CASRTTGEDADTQYF
cdr3_nt: TGCGCCAGCAGAACGACAGGGGAGGACGCAGATACGCAGTATTTT

j_call: TRBJ1-1
d_call: .
clone_size: .
v_call: TRBV27
cdr3_aa: CASRSWGRGTEAFF
cdr3_nt: TGTGCCAGCAGGAGTTGGGGCCGCGGCACTGAAGCTTTCTTT

j_call: TRBJ1-5
d_call: .
clone_size: .
v_call: TRBV19
cdr3_aa: CASSSRAFWDQPQHF
cdr3_nt: TGTGCCAGTAGTTCCAGGGCTTTTTGGGATCAGCCCCAGCATTTT

j_call: TRBJ2-1
d_call: TRBD1
clone_size: few
v_call: TRBV11-3
cdr3_aa: CASSLGMAGGEQFF
cdr3_nt: TGTGCCAGCAGCTTAGGAATGGCAGGGGGTGAGCAGTTCTTC

j_call: TRBJ1-2
d_call: .
clone_size: once
v_call: TRBV5-1
cdr3_aa: CASSPGNGPNYGYTF
cdr3_nt: TGCGCCAGCAGCCCGGGAAATGGGCCTAACTATGGCTACACCTTC

j_call: TRBJ1-6
d_call: TRBD1
clone_size: .
v_call: TRBV19
cdr3_aa: CASNDRESPLHF
cdr3_nt: TGTGCCAGTAATGACAGGGAATCACCCCTCCACTTT

j_call: TRBJ1-5
d_call: .
clone_size: .
v_call: TRBV15
cdr3_aa: CATRSGGWGNQSQHF
cdr3_nt: TGTGCCACCAGGTCCGGGGGTTGGGGCAATCAGTCCCAGCATTTT

j_call: TRBJ1-6
d_call: .
clone_size: .
v_call: TRBV6-1
cdr3_aa: CASSLQSSYNSPLHF
cdr3_nt: TGTGCCAGCAGCCTACAGAGCTCCTATAATTCACCCCTCCACTTT

j_call: TRBJ1-5
d_call: .
clone_size: .
v_call: TRBV5-8
cdr3_aa: CASNDLYQPQHF
cdr3_nt: TGTGCCAGCAACGACTTATATCAGCCCCAGCATTTT

j_call: TRBJ2-5
d_call: TRBD2
clone_size: .
v_call: TRBV30
cdr3_aa: CAWTGGAGETQYF
cdr3_nt: TGTGCCTGGACCGGGGGGGCCGGGGAGACCCAGTACTTC

j_call: TRBJ1-3
d_call: .
clone_size: many
v_call: TRBV5-4
cdr3_aa: CASSPGPRNTIYF
cdr3_nt: TGTGCCAGCAGCCCAGGGCCCCGGAACACCATATATTTT

j_call: TRBJ2-2
d_call: .
clone_size: .
v_call: TRBV19
cdr3_aa: CASSPRLLGELFF
cdr3_nt: TGTGCCAGTAGCCCCCGACTCCTCGGGGAGCTGTTTTTT

j_call: TRBJ1-5
d_call: .
clone_size: .
v_call: TRBV18
cdr3_aa: CASSPGLGQGISNQPQHF
cdr3_nt: TGTGCCAGCTCACCAGGTCTGGGGCAGGGGATTAGCAATCAGCCCCAGCATTTT

j_call: TRBJ2-1
d_call: .
clone_size: .
v_call: TRBV9
cdr3_aa: CASSVTRDYVGEQFF
cdr3_nt: TGTGCCAGCAGCGTAACCAGGGATTACGTAGGTGAGCAGTTCTTC

j_call: TRBJ2-5
d_call: .
clone_size: few
v_call: TRBV11-3
cdr3_aa: CASSLGGMGETQYF
cdr3_nt: TGTGCCAGCAGCTTAGGAGGGATGGGGGAGACCCAGTACTTC

j_call: TRBJ2-7
d_call: TRBD1
clone_size: .
v_call: TRBV4-2
cdr3_aa: CASSQDLGQPTYEQYF
cdr3_nt: TGTGCCAGCAGCCAAGATCTGGGACAGCCCACCTACGAGCAGTACTTC

j_call: TRBJ1-5
d_call: .
clone_size: .
v_call: TRBV6-1
cdr3_aa: CASSEQDTLNQPQHF
cdr3_nt: TGTGCCAGCAGTGAACAGGACACCCTCAATCAGCCCCAGCATTTT

j_call: TRBJ2-5
d_call: TRBD2
clone_size: .
v_call: TRBV7-2
cdr3_aa: CASSLEAGGQETQYF
cdr3_nt: TGTGCCAGCAGCTTAGAAGCGGGGGGCCAAGAGACCCAGTACTTC

j_call: TRBJ2-7
d_call: .
clone_size: few
v_call: TRBV20-1
cdr3_aa: CSAYRQPEQYF
cdr3_nt: TGCAGTGCTTACCGACAGCCCGAGCAGTACTTC

j_call: TRBJ1-1
d_call: .
clone_size: .
v_call: TRBV6-1
cdr3_aa: CASSTRGGDTEAFF
cdr3_nt: TGTGCCAGCAGCACCCGCGGAGGGGACACTGAAGCTTTCTTT

j_call: TRBJ2-6
d_call: TRBD1
clone_size: few
v_call: TRBV27
cdr3_aa: CASSLDRPLSGANVLTF
cdr3_nt: TGTGCCAGCAGTTTGGACAGGCCCCTCTCTGGGGCCAACGTCCTGACTTTC

j_call: TRBJ2-3
d_call: TRBD1
clone_size: .
v_call: TRBV5-1
cdr3_aa: CASSPTGGADTQYF
cdr3_nt: TGCGCCAGCAGTCCGACAGGGGGCGCAGATACGCAGTATTTT

j_call: TRBJ2-2
d_call: .
clone_size: few
v_call: TRBV10-2
cdr3_aa: CASIQDRTGELFF
cdr3_nt: TGCGCCAGCATACAAGACAGAACCGGGGAGCTGTTTTTT

j_call: TRBJ2-5
d_call: TRBD1
clone_size: .
v_call: TRBV6-6
cdr3_aa: CASSQDRGGKETQYF
cdr3_nt: TGTGCCAGCAGTCAGGACCGAGGGGGCAAAGAGACCCAGTACTTC

j_call: TRBJ2-5
d_call: .
clone_size: .
v_call: TRBV11-3
cdr3_aa: CASSQGQGKAQYF
cdr3_nt: TGTGCCAGCAGCCAGGGGCAGGGGAAGGCCCAGTACTTC

j_call: TRBJ2-5
d_call: .
clone_size: .
v_call: TRBV5-5
cdr3_aa: CASSFGSSEGTQYF
cdr3_nt: TGTGCCAGCAGCTTCGGATCTAGCGAGGGGACCCAGTACTTC

j_call: TRBJ2-2
d_call: .
clone_size: .
v_call: TRBV6-5
cdr3_aa: CASSKTGSTGELFF
cdr3_nt: TGTGCCAGCAGTAAAACAGGGAGCACCGGGGAGCTGTTTTTT

j_call: TRBJ2-1
d_call: TRBD2
clone_size: .
v_call: TRBV29-1
cdr3_aa: CSAGTRKNEQFF
cdr3_nt: TGCAGCGCCGGGACTAGAAAGAATGAGCAGTTCTTC